This record looks at one T cell receptor (beta chain) sequence and its context. The same CDR3 is also encoded by other DNA sequences in this sample. This sample is part of a study of shared clonotypes between healthy human individuals. Clones were sequenced by immunoSEQ multiplex PCR, and TCRdb holds only the in-frame ones, with some missing. This table has around 2,000,000 clones, about 95% appearing once. Trimming stripped 5 bases from V and 3 bases from J, with 7 bases between. In germline, CDR1 is SEHNR, CDR2 FQNEAQ (reference sequence). CDR3 length: 12 amino acids. CD45RO-negative cells were positively selected for CCR7, leaving out terminally differentiated effector memory CD45RA+ cells.

The material sequenced was naive CD8+ T cells sorted from blood. The receptor's source is a man in his late teens or twenties in good health. The chain recombines TRBV7-9 with TRBJ1-1, with unresolved D. CDR3 residues: CASSLDYTEAFF. The CDR3 DNA reads as TGTGCCAGCAGCCTAGATTACACTGAAGCTTTCTTT.